This T cell receptor beta chain was profiled in a study of beta chain features in type 1 diabetes. About the study: Age and gender were similar between patients and healthy donors, as were cell yields. Regarding the study as a whole: A moderate, significant TCRB CDR3 shortening appeared in type 1 diabetes across four CD4+ subsets.

Trimming cost V 1 base and J 4 bases; bases outside gene matches: 12. The germline V gene has CDR1 SGHTA and CDR2 FQGNSA. This CDR3 region has 19 residues. Reverse transcription of all isolated RNA meant that expressed TCRB transcripts were sequenced. The assay was immunoSEQ multiplex PCR, and TCRdb's table has in-frame clones only and misses some. This repertoire shows more than 55,000 clones, 52% found once; its top ten account for roughly 2.6%. Turning to this clone: The antigen is undetermined.

The chain joins TRBV7-2 to TRBJ2-1; 11 bases are shared with TRBD2. The origin of this receptor is a woman aged 40-49 years with type 1 diabetes. Sample: Tregs from blood. CDR3 nucleotide sequence: TGTGCCAGCAGCTTAGGAGTAGCGGGAGGGCCAATTCGTTACAATGAGCAGTTCTTC. Its translation: CASSLGVAGGPIRYNEQFF. Full variable domain (outside the CDR3, taken from reference TRBV7-2 and TRBJ2-1): GAGVSQSPSNKVTEKGKDVELRCDPISGHTALYWYRQSLGQGLEFLIYFQGNSAPDKSGLPSDRFSAERTGGSVSTLTIQRTQQEDSAVYLCASSLGVAGGPIRYNEQFFGPGTRLTVL.